This T cell receptor (beta chain) was obtained from a study of T cells in Graves' hyperthyroidism and ophthalmopathy. Notes on the study in general: It was a median approximately 6 months before onset that the model predicted ophthalmopathy. Among clonotypes expanded in thyroid above 0.001, most were also found in blood.

In this sample, this clonotype turned up a few times. Its antigen is not identified. Hyperthyroidism in the patients, aged 18 to 65, was newly diagnosed and under 2 months in duration. Diagnoses rested on clinical symptoms, serum thyroxine and TRAb, thyroid ultrasound and orbital computed tomography. This CDR3 has 18 residues. Germline V lookup: CDR1 MRHNA, CDR2 SNTAGT. The V gene lost 8 bases and the J gene lost 3 bases, with 26 bases spanning the gap. Amplification yielded TCR beta CDR3 regions, with RNA transcripts as the source. An initial round of RT-PCR targeting the TCR CDR3 relied on the HTBI primer set. TCRdb passed the multiplex PCR reads through MiXCR, listing each CDR3 protein once. This sample has roughly 400,000 distinct CDR3 sequences, with around a quarter found just once.

The rearrangement joins TRBV6-4 to TRBJ1-5, with no clear D. This receptor was identified in a man over 45 with Graves' hyperthyroidism. Input material: blood. CDR3 region: CASSHPKLNSRFNQPQHF. For the CDR3, the DNA is TGTGCCAGCTCCCACCCAAAACTCAACTCTAGGTTCAATCAGCCCCAGCATTTT.